This TCR beta chain was sequenced for a study of breast tumors, draining lymph nodes, adjacent tissues. Axillary draining lymph nodes of breast cancer patients supplied the node samples. Many counts were recorded for this clonotype. Its antigen is undetermined. Study results and caveats: Findings are consistent with lymph node origin and intratumoral expansion of most tumor T cells. Luminal-like breast cancer showed significantly greater tumor-nontumor repertoire similarity than basal-like breast cancer did. Compared with lymph nodes, tumors were less diverse; compared with nontumor tissue, more.

TCRdb re-analysed the multiplex PCR reads in MiXCR, keeping a single row per CDR3 protein. This sample has about 89,000 distinct CDR3 sequences, with approximately 30% found just once. This CDR3 spans 15 amino acids. Germline V CDR1 and CDR2: MRHNA, SNTAGT. Trimming removed 0 bases from V and 6 bases from J, with 14 bases in between. The source material was axillary lymph node tissue. This chain joins TRBV6-4 and TRBJ1-2, with D maybe TRBD1 (5 bases). The sequence was collected from a female donor with breast cancer. Some clones in this sample may be carry-over from other donors' samples. CDR3 sequence reads: CASSDSFSGLHGYTF. The CDR3 DNA is TGTGCCAGCAGTGACTCTTTTTCAGGGCTACATGGCTACACCTTC.